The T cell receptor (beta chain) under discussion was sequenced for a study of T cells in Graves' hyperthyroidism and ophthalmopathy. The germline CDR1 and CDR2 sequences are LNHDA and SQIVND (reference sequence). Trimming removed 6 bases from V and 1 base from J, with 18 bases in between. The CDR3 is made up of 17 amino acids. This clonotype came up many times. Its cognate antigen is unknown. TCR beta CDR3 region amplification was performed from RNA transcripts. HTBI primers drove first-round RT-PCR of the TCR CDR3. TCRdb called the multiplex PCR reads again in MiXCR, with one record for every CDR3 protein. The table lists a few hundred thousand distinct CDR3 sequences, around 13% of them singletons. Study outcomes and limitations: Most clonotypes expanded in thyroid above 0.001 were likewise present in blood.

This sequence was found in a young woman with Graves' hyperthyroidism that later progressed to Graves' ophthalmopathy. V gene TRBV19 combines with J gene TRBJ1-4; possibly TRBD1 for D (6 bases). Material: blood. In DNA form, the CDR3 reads TGTGCCAGTAGCTCCCAACACCAAGGGGGAACTAATGAAAAACTGTTTTTT. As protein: CASSSQHQGGTNEKLFF.